Here is one TCR beta chain with its context. This sample was taken from a study of blood T cell repertoires in COVID-19. As handled by the study authors: Using reference gene primer amplification, nucleated cell counts were estimated. Profiling relied on immunoSEQ multiplex PCR, and the TCRdb table lists in-frame clones only, not all of them. V, J and clone size derive from that table, while D and trimming were established from the DNA sequence. The sample contains 59,000 or so clones, around 86% of which appear only once. Sample: peripheral blood. This clonotype was obtained from a human donor in a cohort sampled during active COVID-19.

The CDR3 region is CSVVLGQLYTEAFF. The CDR3 region has the DNA TGCAGCGTGGTACTCGGACAGCTGTACACTGAAGCTTTCTTT. The chain couples TRBV29-1 to TRBJ1-1, with D possibly TRBD1 on 6 matching bases. The CDR3 consists of 14 residues. Germline V gene sequence: CDR1 SQVTM, CDR2 ANQGSEA. V dropped 6 bases and J dropped 3 bases, with 17 bases sitting between them. Variable domain in full (rest from reference TRBV29-1 and TRBJ1-1): SAVISQKPSRDICQRGTSLTIQCQVDSQVTMMFWYRQQPGQSLTLIATANQGSEATYESGFVIDKFPISRPNLTFSTLTVSNMSPEDSSIYLCSVVLGQLYTEAFFGQGTRLTVV.